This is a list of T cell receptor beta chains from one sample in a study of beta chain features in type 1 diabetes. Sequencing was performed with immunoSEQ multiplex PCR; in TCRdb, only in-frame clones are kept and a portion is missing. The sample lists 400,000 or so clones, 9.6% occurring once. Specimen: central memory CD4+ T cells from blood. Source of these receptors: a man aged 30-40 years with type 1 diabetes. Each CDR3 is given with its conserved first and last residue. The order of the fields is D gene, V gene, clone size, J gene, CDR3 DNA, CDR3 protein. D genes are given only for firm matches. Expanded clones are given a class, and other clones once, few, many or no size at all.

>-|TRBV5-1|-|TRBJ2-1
TGCGCCAGCAGCTTGTGGAGCTCCTACAATGAGCAGTTCTTC
CASSLWSSYNEQFF
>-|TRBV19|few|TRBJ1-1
TGTGCCAGCGGACACCCTGAAGCTTTCTTT
CASGHPEAFF
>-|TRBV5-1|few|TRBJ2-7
TGCGCCAGCAGCCCCGGGGCGAGGAGGGAGCAGTACTTC
CASSPGARREQYF
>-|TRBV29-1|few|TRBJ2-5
TGCAGCGTGATCAGGACGGGACAAGAGACCCAGTACTTC
CSVIRTGQETQYF
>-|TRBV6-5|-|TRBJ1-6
TGTGCCAGCACGGCCGGCTATAATTCACCCCTCCACTTT
CASTAGYNSPLHF
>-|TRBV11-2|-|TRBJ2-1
TGTGCCAGCAGCTTAGCACGTGGGCTTCAGTTCTTC
CASSLARGLQFF
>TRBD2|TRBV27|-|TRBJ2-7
TGTGCCAGCAGCACCACTAGCGTGAACTCCTACGAGCAGTACTTC
CASSTTSVNSYEQYF
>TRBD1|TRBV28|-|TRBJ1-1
TGTGCCAGCAGTTCGTCGGACAGGGAAGGGACTGAAGCTTTCTTT
CASSSSDREGTEAFF
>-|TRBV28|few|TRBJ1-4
TGTGCCAGCAGTTCCCCATGGACGGACAACGGCGAAAAACTGTTTTTT
CASSSPWTDNGEKLFF
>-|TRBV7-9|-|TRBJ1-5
TGTGCCAGCAGCTCCGGCCAAGGTATGAATCAGCCCCAGCATTTT
CASSSGQGMNQPQHF
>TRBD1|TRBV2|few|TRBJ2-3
TGTGCCAGCAGGGAACAGGGGGATACGCAGTATTTT
CASREQGDTQYF
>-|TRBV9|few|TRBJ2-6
TGTGCCAGCTCCCCGGGGAACTCTGGGGCCAACGTCCTGACTTTC
CASSPGNSGANVLTF
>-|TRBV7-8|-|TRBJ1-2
TGTGCCAGCAGCTTAGCATCCGGAGGCGGGTATGGCTACACCTTC
CASSLASGGGYGYTF
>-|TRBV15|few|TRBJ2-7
TGTGCCACCAGCCGTAGCCTAGTATCCTACGAGCAGTACTTC
CATSRSLVSYEQYF
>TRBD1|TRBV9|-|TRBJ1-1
TGTGCCAGCAGCCCGAGGGCCCCTAGGACAGGGAATGAAGCTTTCTTT
CASSPRAPRTGNEAFF
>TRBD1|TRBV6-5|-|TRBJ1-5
TGTGCCAGCACTGGACAGGTTTACCAGCCCCAGCATTTT
CASTGQVYQPQHF
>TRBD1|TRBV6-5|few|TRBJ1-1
TGTGCCAGCAGTTACCCTACTGGACAGGGAACTGAAGCTTTCTTT
CASSYPTGQGTEAFF
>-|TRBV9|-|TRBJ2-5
TGTGCCAGCAGCGCACGAGTTCTAGCAGACTACCAAGAGACCCAGTACTTC
CASSARVLADYQETQYF
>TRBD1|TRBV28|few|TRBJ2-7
TGTGCCAGCAGTTCGGGACAGGGGGCGTACGAGCAGTACTTC
CASSSGQGAYEQYF
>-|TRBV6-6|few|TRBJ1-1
TGTGCCAGCAGTTACTCTGGACAGTCGCGAGGGGAAGCTTTCTTT
CASSYSGQSRGEAFF
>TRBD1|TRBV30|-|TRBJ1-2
TGTGCCTGGAAGAGGGACAGCTACTATGGCTACACCTTC
CAWKRDSYYGYTF
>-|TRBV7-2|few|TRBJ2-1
TGTGCCAGCAGCTTAGCAGAGACATACAATGAGCAGTTCTTC
CASSLAETYNEQFF
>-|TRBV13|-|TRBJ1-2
TGTGCCAGCAGCCCTCAACAGGGATACTATGGCTACACCTTC
CASSPQQGYYGYTF
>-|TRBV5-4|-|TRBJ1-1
TGTGCCAGCAGCTTGGAGGGGGGCACTGAAGCTTTCTTT
CASSLEGGTEAFF
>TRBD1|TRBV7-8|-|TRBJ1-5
TGTGCCAGCAGCTCGGGAAGACAGGGAACAGGGCCCCAGCATTTT
CASSSGRQGTGPQHF
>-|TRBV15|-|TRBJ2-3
TGTGCCACCAGCGTAGGAGATACGCAGTATTTT
CATSVGDTQYF
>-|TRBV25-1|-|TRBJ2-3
TGTGCCAGCAGTGAAAGACAGCCAGATACGCAGTATTTT
CASSERQPDTQYF
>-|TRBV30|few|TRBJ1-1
TGTGCCTGGACCCTGACCGGGACGGCTGAAGCTTTCTTT
CAWTLTGTAEAFF
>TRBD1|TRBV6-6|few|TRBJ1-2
TGTGCCAGCAGCCCCCTGCGACAGGGTGACTATGGCTACACCTTC
CASSPLRQGDYGYTF
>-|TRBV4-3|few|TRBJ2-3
TGCGCCAGCAGCTTGGCCCCCGGGGGTAGGACGCAGTATTTT
CASSLAPGGRTQYF
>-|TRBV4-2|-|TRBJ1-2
TGTGCCAGCAGCCCAGGACGGAACTATGGCTACACCTTC
CASSPGRNYGYTF
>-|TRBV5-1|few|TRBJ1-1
TGCGCCAGCAGCTTGAGTCCAGGGATGAACACTGAAGCTTTCTTT
CASSLSPGMNTEAFF
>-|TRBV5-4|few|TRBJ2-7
TGTGCCAGCTCAAATCCGGGGTACGAGCAGTACTTC
CASSNPGYEQYF
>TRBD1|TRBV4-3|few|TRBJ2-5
TGCGCCAGCAGCCAAGATTGGGCAGGGGGCGCGGAGACCCAGTACTTC
CASSQDWAGGAETQYF
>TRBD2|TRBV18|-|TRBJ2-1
TGTGCCAGCTCACCCACTATGAGCGGGAGTAAAGGTAATGAGCAGTTCTTC
CASSPTMSGSKGNEQFF
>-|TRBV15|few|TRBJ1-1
TGTGCCACCAGCAGAGTAAAGGGGGCTGAAGCTTTCTTT
CATSRVKGAEAFF
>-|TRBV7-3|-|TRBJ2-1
TGTGCCAGCAGCCAACACGGGAATGAGCAGTTCTTC
CASSQHGNEQFF
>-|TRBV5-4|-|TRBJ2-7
TGTGCCAGCAGCCTAGGGGAGTCCGTAGAAACCTACGAGCAGTACTTC
CASSLGESVETYEQYF
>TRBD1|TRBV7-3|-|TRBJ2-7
TGTGCCAGCAGCTTAGGGACAGGGAACTACGAGCAGTACTTC
CASSLGTGNYEQYF
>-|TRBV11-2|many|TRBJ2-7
TGTGCCAGCAGCTCGACCTACGAGCAGTACTTC
CASSSTYEQYF
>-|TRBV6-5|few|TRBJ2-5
TGTGCCAGCAGCCCTGGGACACTCCAAGAGACCCAGTACTTC
CASSPGTLQETQYF
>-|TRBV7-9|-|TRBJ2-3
TGTGCCAGCAGCTTAGCGACACACACAGATACGCAGTATTTT
CASSLATHTDTQYF
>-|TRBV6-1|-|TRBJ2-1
TGTGCCAGCAGCTCCCAGAGGGATTTCGGTGAGCAGTTCTTC
CASSSQRDFGEQFF
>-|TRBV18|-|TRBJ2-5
TGTGCCAGCTCCACAGGGTTCCAAGAGACCCAGTACTTC
CASSTGFQETQYF
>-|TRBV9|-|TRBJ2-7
TGTGCCAGCAGCGACTGGAAGTCTGAGGACGAGCAGTACTTC
CASSDWKSEDEQYF
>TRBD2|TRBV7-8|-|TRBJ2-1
TGTGCCAGCAGCTTAGGGGCCGCTAGCGGGAGCGTCAGCGCCTACAATGAGCAGTTCTTC
CASSLGAASGSVSAYNEQFF
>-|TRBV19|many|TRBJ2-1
TGTGCCAGTAGGCAGAGCTCCTACAATGAGCAGTTCTTC
CASRQSSYNEQFF
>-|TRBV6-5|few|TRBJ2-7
TGTGCCAGCAGTTACTCGATACTAACAGAGCAGTACTTC
CASSYSILTEQYF
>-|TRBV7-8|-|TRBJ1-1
TGTGCCAGCAGCTCACGCGGTCTAGCTTTCTTT
CASSSRGLAFF
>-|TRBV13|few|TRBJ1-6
TGTGCCAGCGGAGGAGGTCGGGGGAGGTTGTTTAATTCACCCCTCCACTTT
CASGGGRGRLFNSPLHF
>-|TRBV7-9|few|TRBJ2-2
TGTGCCAGCCAGTTGACGGGGAACACCGGGGAGCTGTTTTTT
CASQLTGNTGELFF
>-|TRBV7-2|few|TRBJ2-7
TGTGCCAGCAGCCGACAGGAGTACTCCTACGAGCAGTACTTC
CASSRQEYSYEQYF